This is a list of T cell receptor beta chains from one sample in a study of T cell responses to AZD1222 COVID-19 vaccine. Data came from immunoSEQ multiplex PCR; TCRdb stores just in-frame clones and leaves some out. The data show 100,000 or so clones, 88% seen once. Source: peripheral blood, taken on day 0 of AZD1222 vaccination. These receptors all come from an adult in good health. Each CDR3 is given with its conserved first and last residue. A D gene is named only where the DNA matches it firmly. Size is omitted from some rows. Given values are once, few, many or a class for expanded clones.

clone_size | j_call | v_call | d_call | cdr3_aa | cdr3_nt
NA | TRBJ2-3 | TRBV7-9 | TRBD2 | CASSFQYRTSGGGNTQYF | TGTGCCAGCAGCTTCCAATACCGGACTAGCGGGGGAGGAAATACGCAGTATTTT
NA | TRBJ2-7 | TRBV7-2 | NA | CASSLDGEPYEQYF | TGTGCCAGCAGCTTGGACGGAGAGCCATACGAGCAGTACTTC
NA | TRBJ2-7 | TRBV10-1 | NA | CASSDRGGGKDEQYF | TGCGCCAGCAGTGACCGCGGGGGCGGAAAAGACGAGCAGTACTTC
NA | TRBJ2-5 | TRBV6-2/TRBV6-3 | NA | CASSYSPRSETQYF | TGTGCCAGCAGTTACTCGCCTAGATCGGAGACCCAGTACTTC
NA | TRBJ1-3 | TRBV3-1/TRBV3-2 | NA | CASSRRSLSGNTIYF | TGTGCCAGCAGCCGTAGGTCCCTCTCTGGAAACACCATATATTTT
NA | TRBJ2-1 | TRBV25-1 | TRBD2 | CASRGRGDEQFF | TGTGCCAGCAGAGGACGGGGGGATGAGCAGTTCTTC
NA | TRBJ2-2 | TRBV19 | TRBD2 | CASSDSVPSGSGGGELFF | TGTGCCAGTAGTGACTCGGTTCCTAGCGGGAGTGGGGGCGGGGAGCTGTTTTTT
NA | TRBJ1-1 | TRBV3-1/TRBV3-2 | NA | CASSQERRTEAFF | TGTGCCAGCAGCCAAGAACGGAGGACTGAAGCTTTCTTT
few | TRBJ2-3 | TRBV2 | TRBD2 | CASRPGLAGSDTQYF | TGTGCCAGCAGGCCAGGACTAGCGGGGTCAGATACGCAGTATTTT
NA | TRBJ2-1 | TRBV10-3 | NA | CAISERAEYNEQFF | TGTGCCATCAGTGAACGAGCGGAGTACAATGAGCAGTTCTTC
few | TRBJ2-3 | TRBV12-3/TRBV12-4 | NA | CASSEPSTDTQYF | TGTGCCAGCAGTGAACCTAGCACAGATACGCAGTATTTT
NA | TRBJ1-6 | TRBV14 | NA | CASSPTRRQADSPLHF | TGTGCCAGCAGCCCCACTCGGCGGCAGGCGGATTCACCCCTCCACTTT
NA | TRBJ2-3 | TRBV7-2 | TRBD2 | CASSTSLAGADTQYF | TGTGCCAGCAGCACCTCACTAGCGGGGGCAGATACGCAGTATTTT
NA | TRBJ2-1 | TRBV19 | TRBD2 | CASSGLAGSYNEQFF | TGTGCCAGTAGTGGTCTAGCGGGCTCCTACAATGAGCAGTTCTTC
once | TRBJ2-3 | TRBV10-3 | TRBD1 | CATQGSTDTQYF | TGTGCCACACAGGGGAGCACAGATACGCAGTATTTT
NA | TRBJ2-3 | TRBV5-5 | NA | CASSDGTYSTDTQYF | TGTGCCAGCAGCGACGGGACATACAGCACAGATACGCAGTATTTT
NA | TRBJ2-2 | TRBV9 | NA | CASSVAPGGRTGELFF | TGTGCCAGCAGCGTAGCCCCCGGGGGACGGACCGGGGAGCTGTTTTTT
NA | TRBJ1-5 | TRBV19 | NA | CASSEPGGQPQHF | TGTGCCAGTTCTGAGCCGGGGGGTCAGCCCCAGCATTTT
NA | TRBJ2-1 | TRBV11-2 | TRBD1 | CASSFETGRYNEQFF | TGTGCCAGCAGCTTCGAGACAGGGAGATACAATGAGCAGTTCTTC
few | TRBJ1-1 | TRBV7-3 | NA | CASSLQRNTEAFF | TGTGCCAGCAGCTTACAGAGAAACACTGAAGCTTTCTTT
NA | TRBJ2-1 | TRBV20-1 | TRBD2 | CSASSLAGPYNEQFF | TGCAGTGCTAGTTCCCTAGCGGGCCCCTACAATGAGCAGTTCTTC
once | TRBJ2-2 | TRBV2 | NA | CASNQGIGELFF | TGTGCCAGCAATCAGGGCATCGGGGAGCTGTTTTTT
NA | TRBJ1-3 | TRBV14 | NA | CASSQGPVTIYF | TGTGCCAGCAGCCAAGGACCGGTTACCATATATTTT
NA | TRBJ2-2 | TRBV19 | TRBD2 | CASSKRGLANTGELFF | TGTGCCAGTAGTAAAAGGGGACTAGCGAACACCGGGGAGCTGTTTTTT
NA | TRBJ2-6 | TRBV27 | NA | CASRGRGRSGANVLTF | TGTGCCAGCAGGGGCAGGGGCCGCTCTGGGGCCAACGTCCTGACTTTC
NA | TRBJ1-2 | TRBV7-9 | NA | CASSPKPSNYGYTF | TGTGCCAGCAGCCCCAAGCCGTCGAACTATGGCTACACCTTC
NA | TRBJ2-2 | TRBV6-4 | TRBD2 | CASSETSEGGELFF | TGTGCCAGCAGTGAAACTAGCGAAGGCGGGGAGCTGTTTTTT
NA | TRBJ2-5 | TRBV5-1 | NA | CASSLAGSNQETQYF | TGCGCCAGCAGCTTGGCCGGGTCTAATCAAGAGACCCAGTACTTC
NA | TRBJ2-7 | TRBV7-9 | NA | CASSPQWAPYEQYF | TGTGCCAGCAGCCCACAGTGGGCCCCCTACGAGCAGTACTTC
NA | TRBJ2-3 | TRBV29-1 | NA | CSVEPGPQGADTQYF | TGCAGCGTTGAACCCGGGCCACAGGGCGCAGATACGCAGTATTTT
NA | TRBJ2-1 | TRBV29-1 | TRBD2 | CSVVGTSYNEQFF | TGCAGCGTTGTGGGGACTAGCTACAATGAGCAGTTCTTC